This T cell receptor beta chain was documented in a study of regulatory T cells in long-lasting Graves disease. Time point specified: newly diagnosed GD, antithyroid drugs for less than 3 months. Extracted RNA from PBMCs served as the source of the TCR library. This clonotype was observed many times. Its target is not known. The germline V gene has CDR1 SEHNR and CDR2 FQNEAQ (reference sequence). The V segment lost 5 bases and the J segment 0 bases; nucleotides outside the gene matches: 4. The CDR3 totals 15 residues. Study results and caveats: Persistent disease preferred TRBV28, TRBJ1-2 and TRBJ2-5; new disease, TRBV20-1 and TRBJ2-1. What was studied was peripheral blood only, and not thyroid tissue.

Sequencing libraries for TCR beta were prepared with iRepertoire HTBI primers and Arm-PCR of CDR3 regions. A single record per CDR3 protein comes from TCRdb applying MiXCR to the multiplex PCR reads. The data contain hundreds of thousands of distinct CDR3 sequences, about 15% of them seen just once; the ten biggest clones take up roughly 10%. These data are also associated with another study on T cells in Graves' hyperthyroidism and ophthalmopathy. From that study: HTBI primers were employed in a first-round RT-PCR of the TCR CDR3. Clonotypes that were expanded in thyroid above 0.001 mostly appeared in blood too.

The sequencing used peripheral blood mononuclear cells (PBMCs), collected at new diagnosis, from a patient treated with antithyroid drugs. This receptor was identified in a woman aged 25 to 45 with Graves disease. This rearrangement joins TRBV7-9 to TRBJ2-5, with 9 bases that match TRBD1. CDR3 sequence reads: CASSPGTGYQETQYF. CDR3 nucleotide sequence: TGTGCCAGCAGCCCCGGGACAGGGTACCAAGAGACCCAGTACTTC.